This is a list of T cell receptor beta chains from one sample in a study of post-analysis software for immune sequencing data. MiXCR, run by TCRdb on the PCR reads, gives a single entry per CDR3 protein. Of around 710,000 distinct CDR3 sequences listed, about 45% were seen once; the top ten hold roughly 5.2%. The sequencing sample was made of blood. These receptors came from a girl between 5 and 17 years old with multiple sclerosis. CDR3s include the opening cysteine and the closing phenylalanine or tryptophan. The D gene is left open where the match is weak. The size field is filled for only some rows; it gives once, few, many or a size class.

>TRBJ1-2|NA|TRBV19|NA
CASSIGYGYTF
TGTGCCAGTAGTATTGGCTATGGCTACACCTTC
>TRBJ1-1|NA|TRBV3-1|NA
CASSQVGQAEAFF
TGTGCCAGCAGCCAAGTGGGTCAAGCTGAAGCTTTCTTT
>TRBJ2-7|TRBD2|TRBV2|NA
CASRAGASGSFEQYF
TGTGCCAGCCGAGCAGGGGCTAGCGGGAGTTTTGAGCAGTACTTC
>TRBJ2-1|TRBD2|TRBV12-3/TRBV12-4|NA
CASRLAGTTYNEQFF
TGTGCCAGTCGATTAGCGGGCACCACCTACAATGAGCAGTTCTTC
>TRBJ2-3|NA|TRBV20-1|few
CSASGPWTDTQYF
TGCAGTGCGTCGGGACCCTGGACAGATACGCAGTATTTT
>TRBJ1-1|NA|TRBV29-1|NA
CSVGRGLIRGGTEAFF
TGCAGCGTTGGGAGGGGACTAATCCGGGGGGGAACTGAAGCTTTCTTT
>TRBJ2-7|NA|TRBV6-1|few
CASSEYRGTHEQYF
TGTGCCAGCAGTGAATATAGGGGGACCCACGAGCAGTACTTC
>TRBJ2-1|NA|TRBV20-1|NA
CSATPRFEEQFF
TGCAGTGCCACTCCTAGATTCGAGGAGCAGTTCTTC
>TRBJ2-5|TRBD2|TRBV6-6|NA
CASSHGREGRETQYF
TGTGCCAGCAGCCACGGGCGGGAGGGCCGAGAGACCCAGTACTTC
>TRBJ2-1|NA|TRBV5-1|NA
CASSSGGQNNEQFF
TGCGCCAGCAGCTCGGGGGGACAGAACAATGAGCAGTTCTTC
>TRBJ1-4|TRBD1|TRBV12-3/TRBV12-4|NA
CASSRDREVEEKLFF
TGTGCCAGCAGTCGCGACAGGGAGGTGGAAGAAAAACTGTTTTTT
>TRBJ2-7|NA|TRBV20-1|NA
CSAYVNAYNEQYF
TGCAGTGCTTACGTCAACGCCTACAATGAGCAGTACTTC
>TRBJ1-5|NA|TRBV20-1|NA
CSARVGWGISNQPQHF
TGCAGTGCTAGGGTAGGCTGGGGGATAAGCAATCAGCCCCAGCATTTT
>TRBJ2-3|NA|TRBV29-1|NA
CSVQGVADTQYF
TGCAGCGTCCAAGGGGTGGCAGATACGCAGTATTTT
>TRBJ2-5|NA|TRBV10-3|few
CAISKGVGQETQYF
TGTGCCATCAGTAAAGGGGTTGGCCAAGAGACCCAGTACTTC
>TRBJ2-5|TRBD1|TRBV20-1|NA
CSAIQGEEIQYF
TGCAGTGCGATACAGGGGGAGGAGATCCAGTACTTC
>TRBJ2-3|NA|TRBV7-7|NA
CASSLGQQYRDTQYF
TGTGCTAGCAGCTTAGGCCAGCAATACAGGGATACGCAGTATTTT
>TRBJ2-1|TRBD1|TRBV5-6|NA
CATKTGSLTYNEQFF
TGTGCCACCAAGACAGGGTCGCTTACCTACAATGAGCAGTTCTTC
>TRBJ1-4|NA|TRBV9|NA
CASSPALGDEKLFF
TGTGCCAGCAGCCCGGCGCTAGGAGATGAAAAACTGTTTTTT
>TRBJ2-7|NA|TRBV12-5|NA
CASGFGVYEQYF
TGTGCTAGTGGTTTCGGGGTTTACGAGCAGTACTTC
>TRBJ2-3|TRBD1|TRBV7-3|NA
CASSFRTGLDTQYF
TGTGCCAGCAGCTTCCGGACAGGCCTAGATACGCAGTATTTT
>TRBJ1-2|TRBD1|TRBV27|many
CASSFGGTGSFLKGYTF
TGTGCCAGCAGTTTTGGGGGGACAGGGTCCTTCCTCAAGGGCTACACCTTC
>TRBJ2-1|TRBD2|TRBV12-3/TRBV12-4|NA
CASSFFGLAGANEQFF
TGTGCCAGCAGTTTTTTCGGGCTAGCGGGAGCCAATGAGCAGTTCTTC
>TRBJ2-1|TRBD2|TRBV7-9|NA
CASSDTSGRIDEQFF
TGTGCCAGCAGCGATACTAGCGGCCGTATTGATGAGCAGTTCTTC
>TRBJ2-7|NA|TRBV9|NA
CASSVASEIRSYEQYF
TGTGCCAGCAGCGTAGCAAGCGAGATCCGTAGCTACGAGCAGTACTTC
>TRBJ2-7|NA|TRBV5-1|few
CASSLAGRRAPPYEQYF
TGCGCCAGCAGCTTGGCCGGGCGTAGGGCTCCACCCTACGAGCAGTACTTC
>TRBJ2-2|TRBD1|TRBV9|NA
CASSVGDRADTGELFF
TGTGCCAGCAGCGTCGGGGACAGGGCGGACACCGGGGAGCTGTTTTTT
>TRBJ2-3|TRBD2|TRBV6-5|few
CASNGRAPDTQYF
TGTGCCAGCAACGGGAGGGCCCCAGATACGCAGTATTTT
>TRBJ2-5|NA|TRBV25-1|NA
CASSEPAKGGETQYF
TGTGCCAGCAGTGAACCAGCAAAGGGAGGAGAGACCCAGTACTTC
>TRBJ2-7|TRBD2|TRBV4-1|NA
CASSQEGGLAGENYEQYF
TGCGCCAGCAGCCAAGAGGGGGGACTAGCGGGCGAAAACTACGAGCAGTACTTC
>TRBJ1-2|NA|TRBV10-3|few
CAIGTAANYGYTF
TGTGCCATCGGGACGGCAGCTAACTATGGCTACACCTTC
>TRBJ2-5|NA|TRBV14|NA
CASSQALQAEQYF
TGTGCCAGCAGCCAAGCCTTACAGGCTGAGCAGTACTTC
>TRBJ1-1|TRBD1|TRBV29-1|NA
CSVGNRGRNTEAFF
TGCAGCGTTGGAAACAGGGGACGAAACACTGAAGCTTTCTTT
>TRBJ1-2|NA|TRBV27|NA
CASSSWLGGYTF
TGTGCCAGCAGTTCGTGGCTTGGCGGCTACACCTTC
>TRBJ2-7|NA|TRBV27|NA
CASSAIGRVPYEQYF
TGTGCCAGCAGTGCGATCGGGAGAGTTCCATACGAGCAGTACTTC
>TRBJ2-1|NA|TRBV6-5|few
CASSPLAGFDEQFF
TGTGCCAGCAGTCCTCTCGCGGGGTTTGATGAGCAGTTCTTC
>TRBJ1-1|NA|TRBV20-1|NA
CSASRQDVLGTEAFF
TGCAGTGCTAGCCGACAGGATGTATTAGGCACTGAAGCTTTCTTT
>TRBJ2-7|NA|TRBV6-5|NA
CASSRETLGEQYF
TGTGCCAGCAGCCGAGAGACTCTCGGCGAGCAGTACTTC
>TRBJ1-6|NA|TRBV27|NA
CASSLSSESSYNSPLHF
TGTGCCAGCAGTTTAAGTTCCGAGAGCTCCTATAATTCACCCCTCCACTTT
>TRBJ2-3|TRBD1|TRBV24-1|NA
CVTGTGGDDTQYF
TGTGTCACCGGGACAGGGGGCGATGATACGCAGTATTTT
>TRBJ2-1|NA|TRBV29-1|NA
CSVDGSDPQNYNEQFF
TGCAGCGTTGATGGTTCGGATCCTCAAAACTACAATGAGCAGTTCTTC
>TRBJ2-5|NA|TRBV6-5|NA
CASSYSKLANEQYF
TGTGCCAGCAGTTACTCGAAGTTAGCCAATGAGCAGTACTTC
>TRBJ2-7|NA|TRBV7-9|NA
CASSLVRGEQYF
TGTGCCAGCAGCTTAGTAAGGGGCGAGCAGTACTTC
>TRBJ2-2|TRBD1|TRBV29-1|NA
CSVGDSDTGELFF
TGCAGCGTTGGGGACAGCGACACCGGGGAGCTGTTTTTT
>TRBJ2-1|NA|TRBV4-2|NA
CASSQEASNEQFF
TGTGCCAGCAGCCAAGAAGCTAGCAATGAGCAGTTCTTC
>TRBJ1-5|NA|TRBV7-8|NA
CASSLEGVYSNQPQHF
TGTGCCAGCTCCCTAGAGGGAGTCTATAGCAATCAGCCCCAGCATTTT
>TRBJ2-3|NA|TRBV24-1|NA
CATSDLGVTTSTDTQYF
TGTGCCACCAGTGATTTGGGGGTCACCACTAGCACAGATACGCAGTATTTT
>TRBJ1-2|NA|TRBV12-3/TRBV12-4|few
CASTAGTPRHYTF
TGTGCCAGCACCGCCGGGACCCCTCGCCACTACACCTTC
>TRBJ2-3|NA|TRBV24-1|NA
CATSEGEFPTDTQYF
TGTGCCACCAGTGAGGGGGAGTTCCCCACAGATACGCAGTATTTT
>TRBJ2-3|TRBD2|TRBV7-9|NA
CASGSSPGLAGVSDTQYF
TGTGCCAGCGGCTCATCCCCGGGACTAGCGGGAGTCTCCGATACGCAGTATTTT
>TRBJ1-4|NA|TRBV29-1|NA
CSARINEKLFF
TGCAGCGCTCGAATAAATGAAAAACTGTTTTTT
>TRBJ2-7|TRBD2|TRBV3-1|NA
CASSQDTRRGNEQYF
TGTGCCAGCAGCCAAGACACTAGGCGGGGGAACGAGCAGTACTTC
>TRBJ2-1|NA|TRBV15|NA
CATSTRPPAYNEQFF
TGTGCCACCAGCACCCGACCACCAGCTTACAATGAGCAGTTCTTC
>TRBJ2-1|NA|TRBV10-3|once
CAISESLSGSPYNEQFF
TGTGCCATCAGTGAGTCTTTGAGCGGATCCCCCTACAATGAGCAGTTCTTC
>TRBJ2-1|NA|TRBV7-8|NA
CASSLRNGHTKFF
TGTGCCAGCAGCTTACGGAATGGACATACAAAGTTCTTC
>TRBJ2-1|NA|TRBV6-1|few
CASRARGRDEQFF
TGTGCCAGCAGGGCGCGGGGGCGCGATGAGCAGTTCTTC
>TRBJ1-1|NA|TRBV7-2|NA
CASSSRQMNTEAFF
TGTGCCAGCAGCTCCCGACAGATGAACACTGAAGCTTTCTTT
>TRBJ2-3|NA|TRBV6-4|NA
CASQDSDTDTQYF
TGTGCCTCCCAGGACTCCGACACAGATACGCAGTATTTT
>TRBJ1-3|NA|TRBV28|once
CASTEQFSGNTIYF
TGTGCCAGCACGGAACAGTTCTCTGGAAACACCATATATTTT
>TRBJ1-4|NA|TRBV27|few
CASSLEGGPANEKLFF
TGTGCCAGCAGTTTAGAGGGAGGGCCCGCTAATGAAAAACTGTTTTTT